Below, 4 T cell receptor beta chains from the same sample are listed, as sequenced in a study of shared clonotypes between healthy human individuals. Sequencing was performed with immunoSEQ multiplex PCR; in TCRdb, only in-frame clones are kept and a portion is missing. The sample shows roughly 2.1 million clones, roughly 91% of them seen only once. Positive CCR7 selection of CD45RO-negative cells yielded the naive CD8 cells, and terminally differentiated effector memory CD45RA+ cells were excluded. Sequencing was done on a sample of naive CD8+ T cells from PBMCs. Receptors were obtained from a man younger than 30 in good health. Some clones in this sample may be carry-over from other donors' samples.

This clone was observed a few times. Other DNA sequences in this specimen translate into the identical CDR3. This sequence joins TRBV7-9 and TRBJ2-1; D gene ambiguous. The CDR3 covers 14 residues. V was cut by 1 base and J by 1 base, with 5 bases left in between. Germline assignment: CDR1 SEHNR and CDR2 FQNEAQ (reference sequence). The CDR3 nucleotides are TGTGCCAGCAGCTTAGGTGGGTCCTACAATGAGCAGTTCTTC. As protein: CASSLGGSYNEQFF.

The rearrangement joins TRBV9 to TRBJ2-1; 7 bases map to TRBD2. Germline-derived CDR1 and CDR2 are SGDLS and YYNGEE. With 2 bases clipped from V and 4 bases from J, the junction kept 9 bases outside the gene matches. The CDR3 totals 16 residues. The CDR3 spells CASSVGVGLEYNEQFF. As DNA, the CDR3 is TGTGCCAGCAGCGTTGGCGTAGGACTAGAATACAATGAGCAGTTCTTC.

The chain links TRBV4-1 to TRBJ1-5; D possibly corresponds to TRBD1 (6 bases). The CDR3 is 16 amino acids. V gave up 4 bases and J gave up 6 bases, with 19 bases separating them. In germline, CDR1 is MGHRA, CDR2 YSYEKL. In DNA form, the CDR3 reads TGCGCCAGCAGCCCTCCTACGGGGGGCGGGGGTCAGCCCCAGCATTTT. Amino acids: CASSPPTGGGGQPQHF.

This chain connects TRBV7-9 to TRBJ1-4; no clear D. The length of the CDR3 is 12 residues. The germline gives CDR1 SEHNR, CDR2 FQNEAQ (reference sequence). V was shortened by 7 bases and J by 5 bases, with 8 bases between the two germline ends. CDR3 coding DNA: TGTGCCAGCAACTACCGAAATGAAAAACTGTTTTTT. This sequence encodes CASNYRNEKLFF.